Presented here are 22 T cell receptor beta chains from one specimen sequenced in a study of blood T cell repertoires in COVID-19. The assay was immunoSEQ multiplex PCR, and TCRdb's table has in-frame clones only and misses some. The data contain more than 95,000 clones, about four fifths of them seen just once; the ten biggest clones take up under 30%. The source material was peripheral blood. Source of these receptors: a man between 60 and 75 years old with acute or convalescent COVID-19.

The chain links TRBV4-1 to TRBJ1-3, with D unresolved. Germline CDR1 MGHRA, CDR2 YSYEKL. The CDR3 has 17 amino acids. V lost 0 bases, J lost 3 bases, and 15 bases lay in between. Written as DNA, the CDR3 is TGCGCCAGCAGCCAAGAACCCCCGGCGGAACGTGGAAACACCATATATTTT. Translated, it gives CASSQEPPAERGNTIYF.

This rearrangement joins TRBV4-2 to TRBJ1-4; perhaps TRBD1 as D (5 bases). The V end was cut by 3 bases, the J end by 6 bases, with 14 bases between. Germline values: CDR1 LGHNA, CDR2 YNFKEQ. The CDR3 covers 15 residues. DNA of the CDR3: TGTGCCAGCAGCCATGTCTCGGGGGGGGATGAAAAACTGTTTTTT. Its protein product is CASSHVSGGDEKLFF.

The V and J genes are TRBV7-9 and TRBJ1-1; D gene ambiguous. CDR3 size: 14 residues. Trimming removed 3 bases from V and 1 base from J, with 9 bases in between. Germline CDR1 and CDR2: SEHNR and FQNEAQ (reference sequence). The CDR3 nucleotides read TGTGCCAGCAGCTTTTCAGGCCCGAACACTGAAGCTTTCTTT. It codes for CASSFSGPNTEAFF.

This clone was detected once. The chain recombines TRBV24-1 with TRBJ2-3; TRBD1 matches at 10 bases. The CDR3 consists of 15 residues. Germline CDR1 KGHDR, CDR2 SFDVKD. The ends lost 5 bases at V and 5 bases at J; junction bases unmatched: 6. This CDR3 is CATSARQGALDTQYF. The DNA of the CDR3 is TGTGCCACCAGTGCCCGACAGGGGGCATTAGATACGCAGTATTTT.

This rearrangement joins TRBV6-6 to TRBJ2-5, with TRBD2 identical over 9 bases. The CDR3 has 16 amino acids. Germline V gene sequence: CDR1 MNHNY, CDR2 SVGAGI (reference sequence). V shed 0 bases, J shed 2 bases, and the junction held 4 bases outside the gene matches. The CDR3 spells CASSYSASGIQETQYF. CDR3 coding DNA: TGTGCCAGCAGTTACTCGGCTAGCGGGATACAAGAGACCCAGTACTTC.

This clone was seen only a few times. V gene TRBV20-1 combines with J gene TRBJ2-1, with 9 bases aligning to TRBD2. CDR1 is DFQATT and CDR2 is SNEGSKA in the germline V gene (reference sequence). V dropped 3 bases and J dropped 8; count of bases not matched to a gene: 14. The CDR3 length is 16 residues. The CDR3 region is CSASWASGKTVDEQFF. The CDR3 DNA is TGCAGTGCTAGTTGGGCTAGCGGGAAAACCGTTGATGAGCAGTTCTTC.

V and J are TRBV29-1 and TRBJ2-5, with unresolved D. The CDR3 sequence is 12 residues long. Germline lookup yields CDR1 SQVTM and CDR2 ANQGSEA. V was shortened by 0 bases and J by 4 bases, with 6 bases between the two germline ends. This chain's CDR3 is CSVEEGRETQYF. CDR3 sequence (DNA): TGCAGCGTTGAAGAGGGCCGAGAGACCCAGTACTTC.

This chain connects TRBV19 to TRBJ2-3; 9 nucleotides agree with TRBD1. The CDR3 is made up of 17 amino acids. The germline CDR1 and CDR2 sequences are LNHDA and SQIVND (reference sequence). The trim removed 5 bases at V and 2 bases at J, leaving 11 bases unmatched. The CDR3 DNA is TGTGCCAGTAGTCCAACCCCACAGGGGGCTCTCACAGATACGCAGTATTTT. Protein product: CASSPTPQGALTDTQYF.

The V call is TRBV24-1, the J call TRBJ2-1; no firm D call. Trimming removed 4 bases from V and 5 bases from J, with 11 bases in between. The germline gives CDR1 KGHDR, CDR2 SFDVKD. The CDR3 is made up of 14 amino acids. The CDR3 is CATSDSRLNNEQFF. As DNA, the CDR3 is TGTGCCACCAGTGACTCGAGGCTGAACAATGAGCAGTTCTTC.

V and J are TRBV6-5 and TRBJ2-1; 7 bases are shared with TRBD1. Germline lookup yields CDR1 MNHEY and CDR2 SVGAGI. The CDR3 contains 13 residues. Losses at the gene ends were 6 bases for V and 10 bases for J; bases not matched to a gene: 9. Written as DNA, the CDR3 is TGTGCCAGCAGGCGACAGGGCGGCCGGGAGCAGTTCTTC. It codes for CASRRQGGREQFF.

The chain uses TRBV7-8 and TRBJ1-5; 7 positions agree with TRBD1. The V gene end was trimmed by 1 base and the J gene end by 9 bases; junction bases not matched to a gene: 0. The CDR3 extends over 12 amino acids. CDR1 is SGHVS and CDR2 is FQNEAQ in the germline V gene. The CDR3 bases are TGTGCCAGCAGCTTAGGGACAGGGCCCCAGCATTTT. Its translation is CASSLGTGPQHF.

Notes on this clone: The same CDR3 arises from other DNA sequences in this sample as well. This chain uses TRBV6-2 or TRBV6-3 with TRBJ1-2; 8 nucleotides match TRBD1. This CDR3 region has 14 residues. The germline gives CDR1 MNHEY, CDR2 SVGEGT. With 4 bases clipped from V and 4 bases from J, the junction kept 5 bases outside the gene matches. Here the CDR3 reads CASSSAGQAYGYTF. The CDR3 DNA follows: TGTGCCAGCAGTTCGGCGGGACAGGCCTATGGCTACACCTTC.

V usage is TRBV29-1 and J usage is TRBJ2-3; D ambiguous. Per germline, CDR1 SQVTM and CDR2 ANQGSEA. Trimming took 5 bases from V and 2 from J, leaving 11 bases between them. The CDR3 is 13 amino acids. The CDR3 nucleotides read TGCAGCGTTCGTTCAGATCCCACAGATACGCAGTATTTT. This codes for CSVRSDPTDTQYF.

J is TRBJ2-5 and V is TRBV19, with TRBD1 identical over 7 bases. Germline CDR1 and CDR2: LNHDA and SQIVND (reference sequence). The length of the CDR3 is 13 residues. With V trimmed by 3 bases and J by 9 bases, 7 bases remained unmatched. CDR3 sequence: CASSITGAGAQYF. The CDR3 nucleotides are TGTGCCAGTAGTATTACAGGGGCAGGGGCCCAGTACTTC.

This chain connects TRBV19 to TRBJ1-2, with D possibly TRBD1 on 5 matching bases. Germline assignment: CDR1 LNHDA and CDR2 SQIVND (reference sequence). The ends were cut back, 3 bases at V and 4 bases at J, with 12 bases in the middle. There are 14 residues in the CDR3. CDR3 loop: CASSIGTGSYGYTF. The CDR3 DNA reads as TGTGCCAGTAGTATTGGCACAGGCTCCTATGGCTACACCTTC.

This chain uses TRBV5-6 with TRBJ2-1, with 10 bases that match TRBD2. Per germline, CDR1 SGHDT and CDR2 YYEEEE. The CDR3 spans 15 residues. Trimming took 5 bases from V and 5 from J; bases not matched to a gene: 7. The CDR3 protein is CASRDGTSDHNEQFF. In nucleotides, the CDR3 is TGTGCCAGCAGGGATGGGACTAGCGACCACAATGAGCAGTTCTTC.

V gene TRBV2 combines with J gene TRBJ2-7; D perhaps matches TRBD2 (6 bases). CDR1 SNHLY and CDR2 FYNNEI come from the germline V gene. CDR3 length: 13 amino acids. The CDR3 is CASSVTSSHEQYV. The CDR3 DNA is TGTGCCAGCAGTGTAACTAGCTCCCACGAGCAGTACGTC.

This clone was detected once. The chain couples TRBV4-3 to TRBJ1-1; D not resolved. The CDR3 is made up of 14 amino acids. V dropped 0 bases and J dropped 4 bases, with 9 bases sitting between them. Per the germline V gene, CDR1 is LGHNA and CDR2 is YSLEER. The chain's CDR3 is CASSQDSSGTEAFF. The DNA for the CDR3 is TGCGCCAGCAGCCAAGATTCCTCGGGCACTGAAGCTTTCTTT.

The genes are TRBV11-2 and TRBJ1-1; D is unclear. The CDR3 is 13 amino acids. CDR1 and CDR2 (germline): SGHAT, FQNNGV. V was pared by 0 bases and J by 10 bases, with 12 bases between. CDR3: CASSLDDGLLAFF. The CDR3 bases are TGTGCCAGCAGCTTAGATGACGGGTTATTAGCTTTCTTT. The whole variable domain, filled in from reference TRBV11-2 and TRBJ1-1, reads EAGVAQSPRYKIIEKRQSVAFWCNPISGHATLYWYQQILGQGPKLLIQFQNNGVVDDSQLPKDRFSAERLKGVDSTLKIQPAKLEDSAVYLCASSLDDGLLAFFGQGTRLTVV.

This chain connects TRBV11-2 to TRBJ2-1; D is undetermined. Germline CDR1 SGHAT, CDR2 FQNNGV. The V gene lost 5 bases and the J gene lost 5 bases, with 4 bases spanning the gap. The CDR3 is 11 residues long. In nucleotides, the CDR3 is TGTGCCAGCAGCCAAAACAATGAGCAGTTCTTC. It is translated as CASSQNNEQFF.

The V call is TRBV3-1 (or the pseudogene TRBV3-2), the J call TRBJ2-1, with TRBD2 as a possible D gene (5 bases). The CDR3 covers 14 residues. V was trimmed by 4 bases and J by 6 bases, leaving 13 bases between them. Germline loops: CDR1 LGHDT, CDR2 YNNKEL (reference sequence). The CDR3 DNA is TGTGCCAGCAGCCCACAACTAGTGACCAATGAGCAGTTCTTC. Translating it yields CASSPQLVTNEQFF.

Only one count was recorded for this clone. The chain employs TRBV7-9 and TRBJ1-5; TRBD1 agrees at 8 bases. Germline-derived CDR1 and CDR2 are SEHNR and FQNEAQ (reference sequence). The length of the CDR3 is 15 residues. V was clipped by 5 bases and J by 1 base; unmatched bases: 4. This CDR3 is CASSRQGMSNQPQHF. Written as DNA, the CDR3 is TGTGCCAGCAGCCGACAGGGGATGAGCAATCAGCCCCAGCATTTT.